The 21 T cell receptor beta chains given below trace back to one sample, sequenced in a study of blood T cell repertoires in COVID-19. TCRdb's table, derived via immunoSEQ multiplex PCR, lists solely in-frame clones and lacks some. The data hold some 200,000 clones, with roughly 79% observed a single time. The sample was peripheral blood. The source of these receptors is an elderly woman with COVID-19, enrolled during active disease.

This chain links TRBV2 with TRBJ2-1; 10 nucleotides line up with TRBD2. The CDR3 has 16 amino acids. V gave up 4 bases and J gave up 6 bases; unmatched junction bases: 9. Germline V CDR1 and CDR2: SNHLY, FYNNEI. CDR3: CASSGLAGGVVNEQFF. The CDR3 DNA reads as TGTGCCAGCAGTGGACTAGCGGGCGGGGTCGTCAATGAGCAGTTCTTC.

This chain connects TRBV20-1 to TRBJ2-7; perhaps TRBD2 as D (6 bases). The CDR3 consists of 12 residues. V was trimmed by 3 bases and J by 5 bases, leaving 11 bases between them. Germline V gives CDR1 DFQATT, CDR2 SNEGSKA (reference sequence). In DNA form, the CDR3 reads TGCAGTGCTAGTGGCGGGGCGGACGAGCAGTACTTC. Its protein is CSASGGADEQYF.

CDR3 in DNA: TGTGCCAGCAGTGAAGAAGCATATGGCTACACCTTC. Amino acids: CASSEEAYGYTF. The chain links TRBV2 to TRBJ1-2; D unclear. The CDR3 contains 12 residues. The germline V gene has CDR1 SNHLY and CDR2 FYNNEI. Between the trimmed V and J ends, which lost 1 base and 5 bases, there was a span of 5 bases.

V usage is TRBV9 and J usage is TRBJ1-2, with no clear D. V gave up 0 bases and J gave up 4 bases, with 10 bases separating them. CDR3 size: 14 residues. Germline V gene sequence: CDR1 SGDLS, CDR2 YYNGEE. The CDR3, as DNA: TGTGCCAGCAGCGTAGCCGGTAGCCTCTATGGCTACACCTTC. Its translation is CASSVAGSLYGYTF.

The chain combines TRBV27 with TRBJ1-4; D unresolved. Looked up from germline, CDR1 is MNHEY and CDR2 is SMNVEV (reference sequence). The CDR3 is made up of 14 amino acids. With 0 bases removed from V and 8 bases from J, the gap between germline ends came to 10 bases. CDR3 amino acids: CASSLSVRSEKLFF. In nucleotides, the CDR3 is TGTGCCAGCAGTTTATCGGTGAGGTCCGAAAAACTGTTTTTT. The full variable domain, completed using reference TRBV27 and TRBJ1-4, is EAQVTQNPRYLITVTGKKLTVTCSQNMNHEYMSWYRQDPGLGLRQIYYSMNVEVTDKGDVPEGYKVSRKEKRNFPLILESPSPNQTSLYFCASSLSVRSEKLFFGSGTQLSVL.

The genes are TRBV23-1 and TRBJ1-6; TRBD1 agrees at 9 bases. TRBV23-1 is assigned to the ORF class and has an uncertain function. Losses at the gene ends were 4 bases for V and 7 bases for J; bases not matched to a gene: 8. The CDR3 loop spans 16 amino acids. For the CDR3, the DNA is TGCGCCAGCAGTCGAAGGGGACAGGGCCGAAATTCACCCCTCCACTTT. It translates to CASSRRGQGRNSPLHF.

V gene TRBV7-2 combines with J gene TRBJ1-2; 7 bases line up with TRBD1. Germline V gives CDR1 SGHTA, CDR2 FQGNSA. V trimming: 5 bases; J trimming: 4 bases; junction bases outside the gene matches: 19. The CDR3 has 18 amino acids. CDR3 loop: CASSVGPNRGRRLYGYTF. The DNA for the CDR3 is TGTGCCAGCAGCGTAGGGCCTAACAGGGGACGCCGACTCTATGGCTACACCTTC.

The chain carries TRBV6-5 and TRBJ2-3; D call uncertain. Between the trimmed V and J ends, which lost 6 bases and 0 bases, there was a span of 13 bases. Germline V gene lookup returns CDR1 MNHEY and CDR2 SVGAGI. This CDR3 has 15 residues. CDR3 sequence reads: CASSLSYSSTDTQYF. CDR3 DNA: TGTGCCAGCAGCCTCAGTTATTCTAGCACAGATACGCAGTATTTT.

This clone was observed a handful of times. This chain links TRBV19 with TRBJ2-1; unclear D gene. CDR1 is LNHDA and CDR2 is SQIVND in the germline V gene (reference sequence). The CDR3 has 14 amino acids. V lost 3 bases and J lost 6, with 12 bases in between. This chain's CDR3 is CASSMSSSSNEQFF. In DNA form, the CDR3 reads TGTGCCAGTAGTATGAGCTCTAGTTCCAATGAGCAGTTCTTC. The whole variable domain, remainder taken from reference TRBV19 and TRBJ2-1, is DGGITQSPKYLFRKEGQNVTLSCEQNLNHDAMYWYRQDPGQGLRLIYYSQIVNDFQKGDIAEGYSVSREKKESFPLTVTSAQKNPTAFYLCASSMSSSSNEQFFGPGTRLTVL.

In nucleotides, the CDR3 is TGCGCCAGCAGCTTGACAGGGGGCGGAGGCTACACCTTC. It encodes CASSLTGGGGYTF. V usage is TRBV5-1 and J usage is TRBJ1-2; TRBD1 matches at 9 bases. Looked up from germline, CDR1 is SGHRS and CDR2 is YFSETQ. The CDR3 contains 13 residues. V shed 1 base and J 8 bases; nucleotides not matched to a gene: 3. The whole variable domain, remainder taken from reference TRBV5-1 and TRBJ1-2, is KAGVTQTPRYLIKTRGQQVTLSCSPISGHRSVSWYQQTPGQGLQFLFEYFSETQRNKGNFPGRFSGRQFSNSRSEMNVSTLELGDSALYLCASSLTGGGGYTFGSGTRLTVV.

The chain combines TRBV7-2 with TRBJ2-6; possibly TRBD2 for D (6 bases). The CDR3 is made up of 16 amino acids. Trimming pared 5 bases from V and 4 bases from J, leaving 15 bases between. The germline CDR1 and CDR2 sequences are SGHTA and FQGNSA. CDR3 sequence reads: CASSLIRRVGANVLTF. Written as DNA, the CDR3 is TGTGCCAGCAGCCTTATTAGGAGGGTCGGGGCCAACGTCCTGACTTTC.

The chain couples TRBV2 to TRBJ1-6; a possible D gene is TRBD1 (6 bases). The germline gives CDR1 SNHLY, CDR2 FYNNEI. The length of the CDR3 is 15 residues. V was trimmed by 6 bases and J by 5 bases, leaving 14 bases between them. The CDR3 reads CASRARTAHNSPLHF. The CDR3 region has the DNA TGTGCCAGCAGAGCGAGGACAGCTCATAATTCACCCCTCCACTTT.

The J gene is TRBJ1-4, the V gene TRBV5-4; D is uncertain. CDR3 size: 15 residues. Germline V CDR1 and CDR2: SGHNT, YYREEE (reference sequence). V dropped 6 bases and J dropped 1 base, with 13 bases sitting between them. CDR3 loop: CASKKKGETNEKLFF. As DNA, the CDR3 is TGTGCCAGCAAGAAAAAGGGAGAAACTAATGAAAAACTGTTTTTT.

V usage is TRBV18 and J usage is TRBJ1-4, with a tentative D call TRBD1 (6 bases). Looked up from germline, CDR1 is KGHSH and CDR2 is LQKENI. Trimming pared 3 bases from V and 3 bases from J, leaving 14 bases between. The CDR3 consists of 16 residues. CDR3 loop: CASSPLAGVANEKLFF. The CDR3 nucleotides are TGTGCCAGCTCACCGCTCGCAGGGGTGGCTAATGAAAAACTGTTTTTT.

There are many counts of this clone. V gene TRBV14 combines with J gene TRBJ1-3; 10 nucleotides line up with TRBD1. The germline gives CDR1 SGHDN, CDR2 FVKESK. V dropped 5 bases and J dropped 5; count of bases not matched to a gene: 9. This CDR3 contains 16 residues. Here the CDR3 reads CASSELGQGQRNTIYF. In nucleotides, the CDR3 is TGTGCCAGCAGCGAACTGGGACAGGGGCAGAGAAACACCATATATTTT.

The rearrangement links TRBV19 to TRBJ2-1; 11 bases match TRBD2. J lost 8 bases, V lost 2 bases, and 8 bases had no gene match. Germline-derived CDR1 and CDR2 are LNHDA and SQIVND (reference sequence). The CDR3 is made up of 16 amino acids. The CDR3 coding sequence is TGTGCCAGTAGTATACGTAGCGGGAGGGCCATCTATGAGCAGTTCTTC. Its protein is CASSIRSGRAIYEQFF.

V and J are TRBV7-8 and TRBJ1-4; 10 bases fit TRBD1. CDR3 length: 20 amino acids. Germline CDR1 reads SGHVS; CDR2 reads FQNEAQ. The junction had 16 bases not matched to a gene; V was cut back by 0 bases and J by 6 bases. CDR3 residues: CASSLARRDRGERGHEKLFF. CDR3 nucleotide sequence: TGTGCCAGCAGCTTAGCGAGAAGGGACAGGGGAGAAAGGGGACATGAAAAACTGTTTTTT.

The V and J genes are TRBV19 and TRBJ1-4, with 10 bases aligning to TRBD1. The V gene end was trimmed by 4 bases and the J gene end by 8 bases; junction bases not matched to a gene: 10. CDR1 is LNHDA, CDR2 SQIVND, per germline (reference sequence). The CDR3 covers 16 residues. The CDR3 DNA sequence: TGTGCCAGTAGTAAGCCACTCGGACAGGGGGGAGAAAAACTGTTTTTT. This sequence encodes CASSKPLGQGGEKLFF.

This rearrangement joins TRBV19 to TRBJ2-2; 9 bases are shared with TRBD2. This CDR3 is built from 16 residues. The V gene end was trimmed by 1 base and the J gene end by 4 bases; junction bases not matched to a gene: 4. Germline V lookup: CDR1 LNHDA, CDR2 SQIVND (reference sequence). This CDR3 reads CASSIVRGRGTGELFF. The CDR3 nucleotides read TGTGCCAGTAGTATAGTTCGCGGGAGGGGCACCGGGGAGCTGTTTTTT. Together with reference TRBV19 and TRBJ2-2, the CDR3 gives the full variable domain: DGGITQSPKYLFRKEGQNVTLSCEQNLNHDAMYWYRQDPGQGLRLIYYSQIVNDFQKGDIAEGYSVSREKKESFPLTVTSAQKNPTAFYLCASSIVRGRGTGELFFGEGSRLTVL.

The chain employs TRBV7-9 and TRBJ2-7; unclear D gene. This CDR3 has 14 amino acids. Per germline, CDR1 SEHNR and CDR2 FQNEAQ (reference sequence). Between the trimmed V and J ends, which lost 5 bases and 3 bases, there was a span of 14 bases. This CDR3 reads CASSIALAGYEQYF. CDR3 coding DNA: TGTGCCAGCAGCATCGCCCTGGCAGGCTACGAGCAGTACTTC.

The chain carries TRBV3-1 (or the pseudogene TRBV3-2) and TRBJ1-2; a possible D gene is TRBD1 (5 bases). Trimming shortened V by 4 bases and J by 3 bases, and 24 bases separated the two germline ends. CDR3 length: 18 amino acids. The V gene's germline CDR1 is LGHDT and CDR2 YNNKEL (reference sequence). The CDR3 sequence is CASSPRQLGSSHYYGYTF. In nucleotides, the CDR3 is TGTGCCAGCAGCCCGAGACAGTTAGGGTCTTCCCATTACTATGGCTACACCTTC.